These 3 T cell receptor beta chains originate from one sample sequenced in a study of shared clonotypes between healthy human individuals. Naive CD8 populations comprised CD45RO-negative cells positively selected for CCR7, excluding terminally differentiated effector memory CD45RA+ cells. The data were produced by immunoSEQ multiplex PCR, yet TCRdb's version contains in-frame clones alone and is incomplete. Of some 2 million clones listed, just under 95% are singletons. Sequenced: naive CD8+ T cells sorted from blood. Receptors were obtained from a man in his late teens or twenties in good health.

The chain couples TRBV7-9 to TRBJ2-2, with 7 bases matching TRBD1. V lost 5 bases, J lost 5 bases, and 8 bases stayed unmatched. This CDR3 region has 15 residues. The V gene's germline CDR1 is SEHNR and CDR2 FQNEAQ (reference sequence). CDR3 amino acids: CASSPRQGWTGELFF. The CDR3 DNA reads as TGTGCCAGCAGCCCCCGACAGGGTTGGACCGGGGAGCTGTTTTTT.

The chain carries TRBV7-3 and TRBJ2-1; 9 bases fit TRBD2. Unmatched junction bases numbered 4, after V lost 5 bases and J lost 2 bases. Germline CDR1 SGHTA, CDR2 FQGTGA. There are 15 residues in the CDR3. DNA of the CDR3: TGTGCCAGCAGCCCCGCGGGGGGGCCCTACAATGAGCAGTTCTTC. Its protein is CASSPAGGPYNEQFF.

The chain is built from TRBV5-4 and TRBJ1-1, with TRBD1 as a possible D gene (6 bases). The CDR3 runs 14 residues. Germline CDR1 and CDR2: SGHNT and YYREEE (reference sequence). V was cut by 4 bases and J by 1 base, with 11 bases left in between. The CDR3 here is CASSILGGNTEAFF. DNA for the CDR3: TGTGCCAGCAGCATTCTAGGGGGGAACACTGAAGCTTTCTTT. The full variable domain, with the rest looked up from reference TRBV5-4 and TRBJ1-1, is ETGVTQSPTHLIKTRGQQVTLRCSSQSGHNTVSWYQQALGQGPQFIFQYYREEENGRGNFPPRFSGLQFPNYSSELNVNALELDDSALYLCASSILGGNTEAFFGQGTRLTVV.